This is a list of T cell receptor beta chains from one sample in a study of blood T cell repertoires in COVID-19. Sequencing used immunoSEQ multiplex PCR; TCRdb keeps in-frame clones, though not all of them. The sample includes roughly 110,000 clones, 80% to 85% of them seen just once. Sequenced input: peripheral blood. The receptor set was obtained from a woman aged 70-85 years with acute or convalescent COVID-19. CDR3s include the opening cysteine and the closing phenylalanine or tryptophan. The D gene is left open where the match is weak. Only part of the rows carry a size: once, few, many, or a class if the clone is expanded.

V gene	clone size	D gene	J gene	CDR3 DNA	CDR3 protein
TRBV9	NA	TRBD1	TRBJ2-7	TGTGCCAGCAGCGCCGAGGACAGGGGGCAACTTCCCGCTCTCTACGAGCAGTACTTC	CASSAEDRGQLPALYEQYF
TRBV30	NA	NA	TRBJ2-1	TGTGCCTGGAGCTCAGAGGCAGGGGCTTCTTACAATGAGCAGTTCTTC	CAWSSEAGASYNEQFF
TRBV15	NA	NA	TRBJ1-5	TGTGCCACCAGCAGAGATGCCTCCGGGGGGCAGCCCCAGCATTTT	CATSRDASGGQPQHF
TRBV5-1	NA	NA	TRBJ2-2	TGCGCCAGCAGCTTGACTAGCAACACCGGGGAGCTGTTTTTT	CASSLTSNTGELFF
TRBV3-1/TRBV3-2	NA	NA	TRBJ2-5	TGTGCCAGTGCCGGGGACCAAGAGACCCAGTACTTC	CASAGDQETQYF
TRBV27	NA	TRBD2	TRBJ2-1	TGTGCCAGCAGACCGCGGGGACTAATGTTCTCCTACAATGAGCAGTTCTTC	CASRPRGLMFSYNEQFF
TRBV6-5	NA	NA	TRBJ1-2	TGTGCCAGCAGACAGAGGGCAGTCGTTTACTATGGCTACACCTTC	CASRQRAVVYYGYTF
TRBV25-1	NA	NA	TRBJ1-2	TGTGCCAGCAGGCGCCCCGGGGCTAACTATGGCTACACCTTC	CASRRPGANYGYTF
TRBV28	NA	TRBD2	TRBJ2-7	TGTGCCAGCAGTTTGAGGCCTAGCGGGAGGGGTCACGAGCAGTACTTC	CASSLRPSGRGHEQYF
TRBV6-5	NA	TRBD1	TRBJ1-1	TGTGCCAGCACCACAGGGGGGAACACTGAAGCTTTCTTT	CASTTGGNTEAFF
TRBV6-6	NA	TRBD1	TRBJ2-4	TGTGCCAGCAGTTCGACAGGGTTAGCCAAAAACATTCAGTACTTC	CASSSTGLAKNIQYF
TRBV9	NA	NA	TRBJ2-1	TGTGCCAGCAGCGCGGACAGAAGTCCCTACAATGAGCAGTTCTTC	CASSADRSPYNEQFF
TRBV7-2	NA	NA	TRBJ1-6	TGTGCCAGCAGCTTAGTAGGCAGGATCAAGTCACCCCTCCACTTT	CASSLVGRIKSPLHF
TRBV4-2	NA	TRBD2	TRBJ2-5	TGTGCCAGCAGCCCTTCTCTAGCGGGAGGGCGAGAGACCCAGTACTTC	CASSPSLAGGRETQYF
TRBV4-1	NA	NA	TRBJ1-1	TGCGCCAGCAGCCCTCTGGGGCGGATCGCTGAAGCTTTCTTT	CASSPLGRIAEAFF
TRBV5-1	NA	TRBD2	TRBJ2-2	TGCGCCAGCAGCTTGGAGGGAGGGAGGACCGGGGAGCTGTTTTTT	CASSLEGGRTGELFF
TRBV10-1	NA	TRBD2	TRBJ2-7	TGCGCCAGCAGTGAGTCTAGCGGGAGGGAGGAGCAGTACTTC	CASSESSGREEQYF
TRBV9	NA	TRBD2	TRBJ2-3	TGTGCCAGCAGCGGACGGGGGGGGAGCACAGATACGCAGTATTTT	CASSGRGGSTDTQYF
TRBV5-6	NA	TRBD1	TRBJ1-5	TGTGCCAGCAGCCGAAGCCTAGGGCAGGGGGATCAGCCCCAGCATTTT	CASSRSLGQGDQPQHF
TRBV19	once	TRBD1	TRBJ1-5	TGTGCCACCACAGGGGGCGCAGGGTATCAGCCCCAGCATTTT	CATTGGAGYQPQHF
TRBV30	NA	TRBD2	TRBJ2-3	TGTGCCTGGAGTCGACTAGCGACCGTCAGCACAGATACGCAGTATTTT	CAWSRLATVSTDTQYF
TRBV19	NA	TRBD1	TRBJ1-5	TGTGCCAGTAGTATCAGGACAGGGGCAAATCAGCCCCAGCATTTT	CASSIRTGANQPQHF
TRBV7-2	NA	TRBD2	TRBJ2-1	TGTGCCAGCAGCTATAGCGGGAATATCGGTGAGCAGTTCTTC	CASSYSGNIGEQFF
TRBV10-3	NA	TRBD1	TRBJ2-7	TGTGCCATTGGGACAGTGAGCTCCTACGAGCAGTACTTC	CAIGTVSSYEQYF
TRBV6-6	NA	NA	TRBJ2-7	TGTGCCAGCAGTTACTCCAGATTCTACGAGCAGTACTTC	CASSYSRFYEQYF